Below, one T cell receptor (beta chain) is given with its context. The CDR3 consists of 13 residues. With 7 bases clipped from V and 8 bases from J, the junction kept 9 bases outside the gene matches. TCRdb's table, derived via immunoSEQ multiplex PCR, lists solely in-frame clones and lacks some. In the table there are roughly 270,000 clones, roughly 85% of which are singletons. These data come from a study of blood T cell repertoires in COVID-19. This TCR was sampled from a man aged 50-60 years with active or convalescent COVID-19. The chain links TRBV12-3 or TRBV12-4 to TRBJ1-1; 8 nucleotides agree with TRBD1. Input material: peripheral blood. The CDR3 bases are TGTGCCAGCAAAATGGACACAGGGGGAGAAGCTTTCTTT. Translating gives CASKMDTGGEAFF.